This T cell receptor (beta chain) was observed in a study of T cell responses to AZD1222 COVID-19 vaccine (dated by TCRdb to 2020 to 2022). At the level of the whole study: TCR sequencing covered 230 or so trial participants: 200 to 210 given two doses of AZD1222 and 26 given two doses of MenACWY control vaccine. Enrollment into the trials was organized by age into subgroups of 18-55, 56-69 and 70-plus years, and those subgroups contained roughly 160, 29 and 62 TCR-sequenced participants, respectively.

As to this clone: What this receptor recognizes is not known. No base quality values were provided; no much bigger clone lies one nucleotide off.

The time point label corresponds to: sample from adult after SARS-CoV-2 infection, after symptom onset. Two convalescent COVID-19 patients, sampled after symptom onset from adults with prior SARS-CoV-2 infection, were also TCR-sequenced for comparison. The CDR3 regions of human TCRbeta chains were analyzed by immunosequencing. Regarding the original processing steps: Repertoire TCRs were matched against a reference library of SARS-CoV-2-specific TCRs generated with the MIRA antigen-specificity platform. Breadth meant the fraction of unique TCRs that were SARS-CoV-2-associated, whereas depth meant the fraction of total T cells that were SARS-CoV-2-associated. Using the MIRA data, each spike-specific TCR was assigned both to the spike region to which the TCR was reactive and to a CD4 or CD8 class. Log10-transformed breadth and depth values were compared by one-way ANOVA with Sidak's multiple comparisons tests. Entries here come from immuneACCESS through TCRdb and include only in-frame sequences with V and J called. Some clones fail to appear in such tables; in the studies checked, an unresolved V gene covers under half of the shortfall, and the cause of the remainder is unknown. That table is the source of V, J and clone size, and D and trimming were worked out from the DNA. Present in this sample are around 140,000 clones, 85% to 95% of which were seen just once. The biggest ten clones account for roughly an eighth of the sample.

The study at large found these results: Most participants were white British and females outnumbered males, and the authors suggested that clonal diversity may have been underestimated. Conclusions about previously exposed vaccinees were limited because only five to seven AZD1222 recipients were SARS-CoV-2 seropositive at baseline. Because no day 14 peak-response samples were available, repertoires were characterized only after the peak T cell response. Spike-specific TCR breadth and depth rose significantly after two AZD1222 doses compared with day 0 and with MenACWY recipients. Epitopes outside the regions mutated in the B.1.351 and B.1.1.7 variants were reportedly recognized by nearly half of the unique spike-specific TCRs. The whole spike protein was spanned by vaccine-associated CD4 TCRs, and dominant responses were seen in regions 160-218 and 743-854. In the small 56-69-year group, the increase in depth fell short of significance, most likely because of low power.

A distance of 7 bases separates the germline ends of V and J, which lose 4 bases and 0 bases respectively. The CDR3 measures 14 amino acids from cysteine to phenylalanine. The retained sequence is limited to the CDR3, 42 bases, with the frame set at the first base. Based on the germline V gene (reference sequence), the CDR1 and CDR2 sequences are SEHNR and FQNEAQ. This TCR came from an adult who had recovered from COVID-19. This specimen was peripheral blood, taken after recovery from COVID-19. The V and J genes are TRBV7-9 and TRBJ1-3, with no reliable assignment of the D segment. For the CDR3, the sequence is CASSWAASGNTIYF. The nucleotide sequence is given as TGTGCCAGCAGCTGGGCGGCCTCTGGAAACACCATATATTTT.